Following are 4 T cell receptor beta chains from one sample sequenced in a study of blood T cell repertoires in COVID-19. Generated by immunoSEQ multiplex PCR, the TCRdb table keeps only in-frame clones and is missing some. This sample carries fewer than 350,000 clones, 75% to 90% of them seen once, and the ten largest clones take 2.1%. Source material: peripheral blood. Every receptor here comes from a young woman who had recovered from COVID-19.

The chain recombines TRBV2 with TRBJ1-2, with 8 bases that match TRBD1. Germline CDR1 is SNHLY and CDR2 is FYNNEI. This CDR3 spans 16 amino acids. After removal of 2 bases from V and 2 bases from J, the junction contained 7 bases not matched to a gene. In nucleotides, the CDR3 is TGTGCCAGCAGTGAACTATCGGCAGGGGGCAACTATGGCTACACCTTC. Translation gives CASSELSAGGNYGYTF.

This clone has just one count. CDR3 bases: TGCAGCGTTGAAACGGGGGGCATTTCAGGTACAGATACGCAGTATTTT. Residues: CSVETGGISGTDTQYF. This sequence joins TRBV29-1 and TRBJ2-3; possible D gene TRBD2, 7 bases. Germline CDR1 is SQVTM and CDR2 is ANQGSEA. Trimming stripped 2 bases from V and 3 bases from J, with 18 bases between. The CDR3 is 16 residues long.

The chain links TRBV5-6 to TRBJ2-3, with 9 bases lining up with TRBD1. There are 16 residues in the CDR3. V lost 7 bases, J lost 4 bases, and 13 bases stayed unmatched. Germline lookup yields CDR1 SGHDT and CDR2 YYEEEE. In DNA, the CDR3 is TGTGCCAGCTCCTTTCCGACAGGGGGTGTCGCAGATACGCAGTATTTT. It codes for CASSFPTGGVADTQYF. Using reference TRBV5-6 and TRBJ2-3 for the parts outside the CDR3, the full variable domain is DAGVTQSPTHLIKTRGQQVTLRCSPKSGHDTVSWYQQALGQGPQFIFQYYEEEERQRGNFPDRFSGHQFPNYSSELNVNALLLGDSALYLCASSFPTGGVADTQYFGPGTRLTVL.

A note on this clone: This CDR3 is also generated by other DNA sequences in the sample. The chain has TRBV7-2 and TRBJ2-3, with D perhaps matching TRBD1 (5 bases). The CDR3 runs to 13 residues. Trimming cost V 2 bases and J 5 bases, with 8 bases left between them. The germline V gene has CDR1 SGHTA and CDR2 FQGNSA. The CDR3 DNA reads as TGTGCCAGCAGCTTATCTCAGGGAGATACGCAGTATTTT. It encodes CASSLSQGDTQYF.